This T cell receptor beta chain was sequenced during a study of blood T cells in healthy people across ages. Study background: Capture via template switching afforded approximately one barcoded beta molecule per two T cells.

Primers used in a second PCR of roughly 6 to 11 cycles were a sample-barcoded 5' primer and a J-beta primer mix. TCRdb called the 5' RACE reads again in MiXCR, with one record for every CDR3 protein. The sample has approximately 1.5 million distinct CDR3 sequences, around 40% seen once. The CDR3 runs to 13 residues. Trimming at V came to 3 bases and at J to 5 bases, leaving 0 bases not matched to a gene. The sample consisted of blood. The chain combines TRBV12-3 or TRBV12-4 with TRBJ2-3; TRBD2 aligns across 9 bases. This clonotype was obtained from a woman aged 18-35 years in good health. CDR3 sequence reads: CASSFSGGDTQYF. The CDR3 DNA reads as TGTGCCAGCAGTTTTAGCGGGGGAGATACGCAGTATTTT.